One T cell receptor beta chain is described in this entry. Other nucleotide sequences from this sample produce the same CDR3. With 0 bases removed from V and 4 bases from J, the gap between germline ends came to 8 bases. The CDR3 sequence is 14 residues long. Germline V gene sequence: CDR1 SGHNT, CDR2 YYREEE (reference sequence). The data were produced by immunoSEQ multiplex PCR, yet TCRdb's version contains in-frame clones alone and is incomplete. The sample yields 400,000 or so clones, approximately 89% seen once. The sample originates from a study of blood T cell repertoires in COVID-19. This receptor was taken from a middle-aged woman with COVID-19, enrolled during active disease. The sequenced material came from peripheral blood. The chain combines TRBV5-4 with TRBJ2-1; D might be TRBD2 (5 bases). CDR3 in amino acids: CASSLAGLYNEQFF. For the CDR3, the DNA is TGTGCCAGCAGCTTGGCCGGACTTTACAATGAGCAGTTCTTC.